One sample yielded the 5 T cell receptor beta chains listed below, sequenced in a study of T cell repertoires in cytomegalovirus infection. TCRdb independently ran MiXCR on the reads; one entry per CDR3 protein. Of about 830,000 distinct CDR3 sequences in the sample, approximately 29% were seen once. What these receptors recognize is not known. The source was cultured CD8+ T cells from PBMCs, collected from culture after CMV antigen stimulation. All receptors derive from a human donor in good health (CMV status not recorded). Some clones in this sample may be carry-over from other donors' samples.

This clonotype has just a few counts. The genes are TRBV2 and TRBJ1-1, with D hard to call. Germline assignment: CDR1 SNHLY and CDR2 FYNNEI. V gave up 7 bases and J gave up 4 bases, with 10 bases separating them. The CDR3 runs 12 residues. The CDR3 region is CASNGVLTEAFF. The CDR3 DNA follows: TGTGCCAGCAACGGGGTGCTCACTGAAGCTTTCTTT.

This clonotype was counted ten times or more. This chain uses TRBV7-8 with TRBJ2-2; no firm D call. The CDR3 has 17 amino acids. Germline V CDR1 and CDR2: SGHVS, FQNEAQ. Trimming removed 1 base from V and 0 bases from J, with 12 bases in between. For the CDR3, the DNA is TGTGCCAGCAGCTTAGAGGTCGGCAAGACGAACACCGGGGAGCTGTTTTTT. Translation: CASSLEVGKTNTGELFF. Complete variable domain (other parts from reference TRBV7-8 and TRBJ2-2): GAGVSQSPRYKVAKRGQDVALRCDPISGHVSLFWYQQALGQGPEFLTYFQNEAQLDKSGLPSDRFFAERPEGSVSTLKIQRTQQEDSAVYLCASSLEVGKTNTGELFFGEGSRLTVL.

This clonotype has more than one count but fewer than ten. The chain combines TRBV27 with TRBJ2-7; D possibly corresponds to TRBD1 (5 bases). The germline CDR1 and CDR2 sequences are MNHEY and SMNVEV (reference sequence). The CDR3 has 13 residues. The V gene lost 5 bases and the J gene lost 1 base, with 9 bases spanning the gap. In DNA, the CDR3 is TGTGCCAGCAGTGCAGGGCCGTCCTACGAGCAGTACTTC. It encodes CASSAGPSYEQYF.

The gene calls are TRBV4-1 and TRBJ2-2; D is undetermined. Trimming shortened V by 0 bases and J by 6 bases, and 8 bases separated the two germline ends. Germline assignment: CDR1 MGHRA and CDR2 YSYEKL. The CDR3 totals 14 residues. CDR3 nucleotides: TGCGCCAGCAGCCAAGAGCCCGGTGCCGGGGAGCTGTTTTTT. It is translated as CASSQEPGAGELFF.

The genes are TRBV7-9 and TRBJ1-5; TRBD1 matches at 9 bases. The CDR3 sequence is 14 residues long. Germline V CDR1 and CDR2: SEHNR, FQNEAQ (reference sequence). The J segment lost 6 bases and the V segment lost 5 bases, leaving 5 bases of the junction unmatched. CDR3 in amino acids: CASSTWDRVQPQHF. The DNA of the CDR3 is TGTGCCAGCAGCACATGGGACAGGGTTCAGCCCCAGCATTTT.